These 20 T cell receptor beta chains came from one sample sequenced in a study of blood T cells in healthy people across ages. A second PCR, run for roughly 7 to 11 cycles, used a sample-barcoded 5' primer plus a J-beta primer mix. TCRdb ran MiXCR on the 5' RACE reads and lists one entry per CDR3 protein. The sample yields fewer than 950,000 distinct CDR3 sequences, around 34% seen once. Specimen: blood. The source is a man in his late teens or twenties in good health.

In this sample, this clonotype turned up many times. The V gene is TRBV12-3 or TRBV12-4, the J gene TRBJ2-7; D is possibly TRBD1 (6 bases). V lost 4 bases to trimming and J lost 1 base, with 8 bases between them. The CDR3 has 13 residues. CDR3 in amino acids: CASSWDKSYEQYF. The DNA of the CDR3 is TGTGCCAGCAGTTGGGACAAGTCCTACGAGCAGTACTTC.

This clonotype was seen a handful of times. The CDR3 bases are TGTGCCAGCAGCTTATCGAGGGGGGGGGTGGATACGCAGTATTTT. Encoded protein: CASSLSRGGVDTQYF. The rearrangement links TRBV7-3 to TRBJ2-3; D might be TRBD2 (7 bases). CDR3 size: 15 residues. With 2 bases removed from V and 6 bases from J, the gap between germline ends came to 15 bases. The germline gives CDR1 SGHTA, CDR2 FQGTGA.

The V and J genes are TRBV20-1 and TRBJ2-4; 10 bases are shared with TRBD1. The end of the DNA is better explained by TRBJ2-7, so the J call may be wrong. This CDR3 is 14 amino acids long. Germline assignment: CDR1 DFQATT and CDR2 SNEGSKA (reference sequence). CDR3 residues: CSARGRTGGFEQYF. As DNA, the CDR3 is TGCAGTGCTAGAGGGAGGACAGGGGGGTTCGAGCAGTACTTC.

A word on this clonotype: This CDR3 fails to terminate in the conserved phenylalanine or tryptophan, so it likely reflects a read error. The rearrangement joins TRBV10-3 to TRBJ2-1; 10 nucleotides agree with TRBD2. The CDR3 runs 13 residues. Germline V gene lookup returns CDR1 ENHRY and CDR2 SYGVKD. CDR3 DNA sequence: TGTACCATCGGGACTAGCGAGTACAATGAGCAGTTCTAC. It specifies CTIGTSEYNEQFY.

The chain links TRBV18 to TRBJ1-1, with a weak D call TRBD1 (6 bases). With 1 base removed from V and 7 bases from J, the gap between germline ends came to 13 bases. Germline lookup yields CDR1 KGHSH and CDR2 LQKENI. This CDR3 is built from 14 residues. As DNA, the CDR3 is TGTGCCAGCTCACCACAAACCGAGGGGGGTGAAGCTTTCTTT. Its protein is CASSPQTEGGEAFF.

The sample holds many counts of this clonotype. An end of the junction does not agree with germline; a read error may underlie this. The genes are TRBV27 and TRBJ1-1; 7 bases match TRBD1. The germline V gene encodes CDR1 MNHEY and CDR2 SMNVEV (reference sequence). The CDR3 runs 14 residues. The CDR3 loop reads CASSSRTGNTEAFF. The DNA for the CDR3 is TGCGCCAGCAGCTCACGGACAGGGAACACTGAAGCTTTCTTT.

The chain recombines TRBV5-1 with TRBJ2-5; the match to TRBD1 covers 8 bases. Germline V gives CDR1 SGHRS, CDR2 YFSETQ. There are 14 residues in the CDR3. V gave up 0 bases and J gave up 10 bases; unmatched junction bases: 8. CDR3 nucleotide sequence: TGCGCCAGCAGCTTGGAGGACAGGGATAGGGGCCAGTACTTC. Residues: CASSLEDRDRGQYF. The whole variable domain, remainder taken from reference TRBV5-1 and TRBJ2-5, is KAGVTQTPRYLIKTRGQQVTLSCSPISGHRSVSWYQQTPGQGLQFLFEYFSETQRNKGNFPGRFSGRQFSNSRSEMNVSTLELGDSALYLCASSLEDRDRGQYFGPGTRLLVL.

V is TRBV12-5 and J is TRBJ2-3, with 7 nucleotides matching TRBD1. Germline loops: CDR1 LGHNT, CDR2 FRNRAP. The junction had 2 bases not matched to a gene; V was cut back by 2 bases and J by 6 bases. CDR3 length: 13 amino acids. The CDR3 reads CASGLSQGDTQYF. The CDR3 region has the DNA TGTGCTAGTGGTTTGTCACAGGGGGATACGCAGTATTTT.

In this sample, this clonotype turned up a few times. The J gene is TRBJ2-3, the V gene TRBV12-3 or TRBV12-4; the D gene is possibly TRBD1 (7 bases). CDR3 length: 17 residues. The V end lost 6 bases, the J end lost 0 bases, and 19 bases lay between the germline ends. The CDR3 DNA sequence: TGTGCCAGCAGCCCCCTCGCGGGGACAGAGAGCACAGATACGCAGTATTTT. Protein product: CASSPLAGTESTDTQYF.

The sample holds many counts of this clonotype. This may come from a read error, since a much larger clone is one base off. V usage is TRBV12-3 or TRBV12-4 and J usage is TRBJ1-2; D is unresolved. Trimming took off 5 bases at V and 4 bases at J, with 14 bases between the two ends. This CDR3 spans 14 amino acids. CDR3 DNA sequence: TGTGCCAGCAGTGTCCCGGAGGGTATCTATGGCTACACCTTC. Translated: CASSVPEGIYGYTF.

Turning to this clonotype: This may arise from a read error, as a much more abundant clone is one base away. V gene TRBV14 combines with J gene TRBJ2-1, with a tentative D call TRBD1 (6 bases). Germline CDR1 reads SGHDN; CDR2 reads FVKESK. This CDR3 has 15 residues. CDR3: CVSSQFAGAYNEQFF. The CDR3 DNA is TGTGTCAGCAGCCAATTCGCAGGGGCCTACAATGAGCAGTTCTTC.

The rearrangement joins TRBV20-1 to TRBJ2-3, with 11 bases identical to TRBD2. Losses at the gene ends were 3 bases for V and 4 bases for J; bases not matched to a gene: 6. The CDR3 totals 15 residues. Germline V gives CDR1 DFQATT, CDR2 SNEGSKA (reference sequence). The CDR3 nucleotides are TGCAGTGCTAGTGTGGCTAGCGGGAGGTCAGATACGCAGTATTTT. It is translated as CSASVASGRSDTQYF.

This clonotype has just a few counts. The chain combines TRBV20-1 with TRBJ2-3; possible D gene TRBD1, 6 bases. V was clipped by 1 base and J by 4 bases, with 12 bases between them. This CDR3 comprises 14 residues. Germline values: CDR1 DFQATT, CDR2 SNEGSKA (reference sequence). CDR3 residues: CSARGPQGPDTQYF. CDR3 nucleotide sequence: TGCAGTGCTAGAGGACCACAGGGACCAGATACGCAGTATTTT.

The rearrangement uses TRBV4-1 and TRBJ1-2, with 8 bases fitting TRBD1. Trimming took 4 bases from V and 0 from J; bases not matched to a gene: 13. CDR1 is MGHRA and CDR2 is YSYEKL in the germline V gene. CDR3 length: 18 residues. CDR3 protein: CASSPQEGTGRANYGYTF. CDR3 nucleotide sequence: TGCGCCAGCAGCCCACAAGAAGGGACAGGCCGTGCTAACTATGGCTACACCTTC.

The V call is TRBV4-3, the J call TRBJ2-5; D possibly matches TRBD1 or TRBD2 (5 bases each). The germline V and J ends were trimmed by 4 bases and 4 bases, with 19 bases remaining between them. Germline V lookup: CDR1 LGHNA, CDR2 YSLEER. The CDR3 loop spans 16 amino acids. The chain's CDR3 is CASSRDVGDPGETQYF. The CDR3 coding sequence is TGCGCCAGCAGCCGCGACGTGGGGGATCCCGGAGAGACCCAGTACTTC.

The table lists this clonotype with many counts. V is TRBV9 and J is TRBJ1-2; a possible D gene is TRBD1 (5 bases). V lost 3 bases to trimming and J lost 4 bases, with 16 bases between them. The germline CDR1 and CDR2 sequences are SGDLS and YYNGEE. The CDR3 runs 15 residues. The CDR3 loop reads CASSEGQGRTYGYTF. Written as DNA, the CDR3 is TGTGCCAGCAGCGAAGGGCAGGGACGTACCTATGGCTACACCTTC. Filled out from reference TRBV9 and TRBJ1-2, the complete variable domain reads DSGVTQTPKHLITATGQRVTLRCSPRSGDLSVYWYQQSLDQGLQFLIQYYNGEERAKGNILERFSAQQFPDLHSELNLSSLELGDSALYFCASSEGQGRTYGYTFGSGTRLTVV.

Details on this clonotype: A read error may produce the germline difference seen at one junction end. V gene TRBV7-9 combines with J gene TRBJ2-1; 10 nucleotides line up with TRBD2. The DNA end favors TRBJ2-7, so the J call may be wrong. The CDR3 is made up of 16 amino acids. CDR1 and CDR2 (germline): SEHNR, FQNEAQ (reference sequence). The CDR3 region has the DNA TGTACCAGCACACCAGGAGGACTAGCGGTCTACAATGAGCAGTACTTC. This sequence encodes CTSTPGGLAVYNEQYF.

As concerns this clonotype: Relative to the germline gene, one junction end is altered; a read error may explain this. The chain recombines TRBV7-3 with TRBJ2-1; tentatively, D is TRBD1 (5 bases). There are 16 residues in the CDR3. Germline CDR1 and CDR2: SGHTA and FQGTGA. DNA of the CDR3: TGTGCCAGCAACTTAACGACAGCCCAAAGCTACAATGAGCAGTTCTTC. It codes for CASNLTTAQSYNEQFF.

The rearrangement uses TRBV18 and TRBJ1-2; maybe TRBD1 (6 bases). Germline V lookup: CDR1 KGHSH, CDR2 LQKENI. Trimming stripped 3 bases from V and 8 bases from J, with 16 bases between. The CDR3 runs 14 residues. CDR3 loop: CASSPSGPGVGYTF. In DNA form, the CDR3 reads TGTGCCAGCTCACCCTCTGGTCCAGGGGTCGGCTACACCTTC. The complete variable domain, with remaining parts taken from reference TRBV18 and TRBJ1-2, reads NAGVMQNPRHLVRRRGQEARLRCSPMKGHSHVYWYRQLPEEGLKFMVYLQKENIIDESGMPKERFSAEFPKEGPSILRIQQVVRGDSAAYFCASSPSGPGVGYTFGSGTRLTVV.

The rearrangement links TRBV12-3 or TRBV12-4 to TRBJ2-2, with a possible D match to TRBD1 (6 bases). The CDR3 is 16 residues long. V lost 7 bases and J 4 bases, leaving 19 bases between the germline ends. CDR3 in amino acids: CASTPQGAVSTGELFF. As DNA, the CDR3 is TGTGCCAGCACCCCACAGGGAGCCGTAAGCACCGGGGAGCTGTTTTTT.